This T cell receptor beta chain was observed in a study of T cells in Graves' hyperthyroidism and ophthalmopathy. This clonotype came up many times. Its matching antigen is unknown. Study outcomes and limitations: In blood, most of the thyroid clonotypes expanded above 0.001 were also present.

This CDR3 contains 14 residues. V lost 3 bases and J lost 2, with 9 bases in between. Amplification of TCR beta CDR3 regions used RNA as the template. Primed by the HTBI set, a first-round RT-PCR was run on the TCR CDR3. Via MiXCR, TCRdb re-called the multiplex PCR reads, giving one row per CDR3 protein. The profile shows about 500,000 distinct CDR3 sequences, 16% of them singletons. Uncontrolled infection, other autoimmune disease, pregnancy or lactation excluded patients. The sequencing input was blood. The rearrangement joins TRBV12-3 or TRBV12-4 to TRBJ2-3; D gene ambiguous. The sequence was collected from a woman aged 18-30 years with Graves' hyperthyroidism. The CDR3 DNA follows: TGTGCCAGCAGTTTGGTCAAATCCACAGATACGCAGTATTTT. Its translation: CASSLVKSTDTQYF.